A selection of T cell receptor beta chains follows, all from one sample in a study of shared clonotypes between healthy human individuals. Sequencing used immunoSEQ multiplex PCR; TCRdb keeps in-frame clones, though not all of them. The sample gives millions of clones, more than 90% of which show up once; under 0.15% is in the top ten. The sample taken for sequencing was naive CD4+ T cells sorted from blood. The receptors shown here come from a man aged 18-30 years in good health. The CDR3 runs from the conserved cysteine through the conserved F or W. D genes are given only for firm matches. Not all rows give a size; the values are once, few, many and, for expanded clones, a class.

CDR3aa: CASTPGPDRGNTEAFF
CDR3nt: TGTGCCAGTACCCCGGGACCGGACCGAGGGAACACTGAAGCTTTCTTT
j_gene: TRBJ1-1
v_gene: TRBV19
abundance: -
d_gene: -

CDR3aa: CASSGPGGELFF
CDR3nt: TGTGCCAGCAGCGGGCCCGGCGGGGAGCTGTTTTTT
j_gene: TRBJ2-2
v_gene: TRBV7-9
abundance: -
d_gene: -

CDR3aa: CASSNLREGRGLSTLHF
CDR3nt: TGTGCCAGCAGCAATCTGAGGGAGGGCAGGGGCCTTAGTACCCTCCACTTT
j_gene: TRBJ1-6
v_gene: TRBV9
abundance: once
d_gene: -

CDR3aa: CASSSQPGAYGYTF
CDR3nt: TGTGCCAGCAGTTCCCAACCGGGCGCCTATGGCTACACCTTC
j_gene: TRBJ1-2
v_gene: TRBV6-6
abundance: -
d_gene: -

CDR3aa: CASSQADRGYNEQFF
CDR3nt: TGCGCCAGCAGCCAAGCGGACAGGGGCTACAATGAGCAGTTCTTC
j_gene: TRBJ2-1
v_gene: TRBV4-1
abundance: -
d_gene: TRBD1

CDR3aa: CASSYDNQPQHF
CDR3nt: TGTGCCAGCAGTTACGACAATCAGCCCCAGCATTTT
j_gene: TRBJ1-5
v_gene: TRBV6-6
abundance: few
d_gene: -

CDR3aa: CASSPRRQGAGDTQYF
CDR3nt: TGTGCCAGCTCACCAAGGCGACAGGGGGCCGGAGATACGCAGTATTTT
j_gene: TRBJ2-3
v_gene: TRBV18
abundance: -
d_gene: TRBD1

CDR3aa: CASSFVSGGTDTQYF
CDR3nt: TGCGCCAGCAGCTTTGTGTCGGGGGGAACAGATACGCAGTATTTT
j_gene: TRBJ2-3
v_gene: TRBV5-1
abundance: -
d_gene: TRBD2

CDR3aa: CASATPGRQETQYF
CDR3nt: TGTGCCAGCGCCACCCCGGGTCGGCAAGAGACCCAGTACTTC
j_gene: TRBJ2-5
v_gene: TRBV25-1
abundance: -
d_gene: -

CDR3aa: CASSLTGGGLSPLHF
CDR3nt: TGTGCCAGCAGCTTAACAGGGGGCGGTCTGTCACCCCTCCACTTT
j_gene: TRBJ1-6
v_gene: TRBV11-2
abundance: -
d_gene: TRBD1

CDR3aa: CATQNWQETQYF
CDR3nt: TGTGCCACCCAGAATTGGCAAGAGACCCAGTACTTC
j_gene: TRBJ2-5
v_gene: TRBV5-4
abundance: -
d_gene: -

CDR3aa: CALGQPNTEAFF
CDR3nt: TGTGCCTTGGGACAGCCAAACACTGAAGCTTTCTTT
j_gene: TRBJ1-1
v_gene: TRBV30
abundance: -
d_gene: TRBD1

CDR3aa: CASSPDYTGELFF
CDR3nt: TGTGCCAGCAGTCCCGACTACACCGGGGAGCTGTTTTTT
j_gene: TRBJ2-2
v_gene: TRBV6-6
abundance: few
d_gene: -

CDR3aa: CSVDGANTEAFF
CDR3nt: TGCAGCGTTGACGGGGCGAACACTGAAGCTTTCTTT
j_gene: TRBJ1-1
v_gene: TRBV29-1
abundance: few
d_gene: -

CDR3aa: CASSLALGETQYF
CDR3nt: TGCGCCAGCAGCTTGGCACTCGGAGAGACCCAGTACTTC
j_gene: TRBJ2-5
v_gene: TRBV5-1
abundance: -
d_gene: -

CDR3aa: CAWSADRGYEQYF
CDR3nt: TGTGCCTGGAGCGCGGACAGGGGATACGAGCAGTACTTC
j_gene: TRBJ2-7
v_gene: TRBV30
abundance: -
d_gene: TRBD1

CDR3aa: CAWNREKFVSSPLHF
CDR3nt: TGTGCCTGGAACAGGGAGAAGTTTGTTAGTTCACCCCTCCACTTT
j_gene: TRBJ1-6
v_gene: TRBV30
abundance: -
d_gene: -

CDR3aa: CASSPLSGTATNEKLFF
CDR3nt: TGCGCCAGCAGCCCCCTCTCCGGGACAGCAACTAATGAAAAACTGTTTTTT
j_gene: TRBJ1-4
v_gene: TRBV5-1
abundance: -
d_gene: TRBD1

CDR3aa: CASSPLTGRYTF
CDR3nt: TGTGCCAGCTCACCACTAACAGGACGCTACACCTTC
j_gene: TRBJ1-2
v_gene: TRBV18
abundance: -
d_gene: -

CDR3aa: CASSLAGNSYEQYF
CDR3nt: TGCGCCAGCAGCTTGGCGGGGAACTCCTACGAGCAGTACTTC
j_gene: TRBJ2-7
v_gene: TRBV5-1
abundance: -
d_gene: -

CDR3aa: CASSLTIAGPRETDTQYF
CDR3nt: TGTGCCAGCAGCTTAACTATAGCGGGGCCGAGGGAGACAGATACGCAGTATTTT
j_gene: TRBJ2-3
v_gene: TRBV11-1
abundance: -
d_gene: TRBD2

CDR3aa: CASSPPSADTYEQYF
CDR3nt: TGTGCCAGCTCACCACCTTCAGCGGATACCTACGAGCAGTACTTC
j_gene: TRBJ2-7
v_gene: TRBV18
abundance: -
d_gene: -

CDR3aa: CASSLGGTLAKNIQYF
CDR3nt: TGTGCCAGCAGCTTGGGGGGGACCCTAGCCAAAAACATTCAGTACTTC
j_gene: TRBJ2-4
v_gene: TRBV5-4
abundance: -
d_gene: -

CDR3aa: CASSLNTHTGELFF
CDR3nt: TGTGCCAGCAGCTTAAACACTCACACCGGGGAGCTGTTTTTT
j_gene: TRBJ2-2
v_gene: TRBV7-3
abundance: once
d_gene: -

CDR3aa: CASKWDRDSPLHF
CDR3nt: TGTGCCAGCAAGTGGGACCGAGATTCACCCCTCCACTTT
j_gene: TRBJ1-6
v_gene: TRBV2
abundance: once
d_gene: -

CDR3aa: CASSRFPPGPRNEAFF
CDR3nt: TGCGCCAGCAGCCGGTTTCCTCCGGGACCGCGTAATGAAGCTTTCTTT
j_gene: TRBJ1-1
v_gene: TRBV4-1
abundance: -
d_gene: -

CDR3aa: CASSAQGTEAFF
CDR3nt: TGCGCCAGCAGCGCGCAGGGCACTGAAGCTTTCTTT
j_gene: TRBJ1-1
v_gene: TRBV5-1
abundance: -
d_gene: -

CDR3aa: CASSLRQGYQPQHF
CDR3nt: TGTGCCAGCAGCTTAAGGCAGGGGTATCAGCCCCAGCATTTT
j_gene: TRBJ1-5
v_gene: TRBV7-2
abundance: -
d_gene: -

CDR3aa: CASSPQGLGLQAEQFF
CDR3nt: TGTGCCAGCTCACCTCAGGGACTAGGATTACAAGCTGAGCAGTTCTTC
j_gene: TRBJ2-1
v_gene: TRBV18
abundance: -
d_gene: TRBD2

CDR3aa: CASSFLGASSYEQYF
CDR3nt: TGTGCCAGCAGCTTTCTGGGGGCGAGCTCCTACGAGCAGTACTTC
j_gene: TRBJ2-7
v_gene: TRBV7-2
abundance: -
d_gene: -

CDR3aa: CASSRGFEQYF
CDR3nt: TGTGCCAGCAGTAGGGGGTTCGAGCAGTACTTC
j_gene: TRBJ2-7
v_gene: TRBV25-1
abundance: -
d_gene: -

CDR3aa: CASSSQGGSYEQYF
CDR3nt: TGTGCCAGCAGCTCACAGGGGGGATCCTACGAGCAGTACTTC
j_gene: TRBJ2-7
v_gene: TRBV11-2
abundance: -
d_gene: TRBD1

CDR3aa: CASSLKFQENTGELFF
CDR3nt: TGCGCCAGCAGCTTGAAGTTTCAGGAGAACACCGGGGAGCTGTTTTTT
j_gene: TRBJ2-2
v_gene: TRBV5-1
abundance: once
d_gene: -

CDR3aa: CASSAAGRETGELFF
CDR3nt: TGCGCCAGCAGCGCCGCGGGGAGGGAGACCGGGGAGCTGTTTTTT
j_gene: TRBJ2-2
v_gene: TRBV4-1
abundance: -
d_gene: TRBD2

CDR3aa: CASSQGLDTEAFF
CDR3nt: TGTGCCAGCTCACAGGGGCTGGACACTGAAGCTTTCTTT
j_gene: TRBJ1-1
v_gene: TRBV18
abundance: -
d_gene: -